Listed here are 22 T cell receptor beta chains from one sample, sequenced in a study of blood T cell repertoires in COVID-19. Clones were sequenced by immunoSEQ multiplex PCR, and TCRdb holds only the in-frame ones, with some missing. This table has about 43,000 clones, around 90% appearing once. The material sequenced was peripheral blood. Receptors were obtained from a woman of 80 years or more with active COVID-19.

V usage is TRBV4-1 and J usage is TRBJ2-5, with 9 bases that match TRBD2. CDR1 is MGHRA, CDR2 YSYEKL, per germline. The CDR3 runs 16 residues. The V and J ends lost 2 bases and 8 bases, in that order; junction bases with no gene match: 12. The chain's CDR3 is CASSQRFLAGGLTQYF. The CDR3 nucleotides are TGCGCCAGCAGCCAACGGTTCCTGGCGGGGGGGCTAACCCAGTACTTC.

The chain joins TRBV24-1 to TRBJ1-2, with no clear D. The CDR3 is made up of 14 amino acids. Between the trimmed V and J ends, which lost 3 bases and 9 bases, there was a span of 16 bases. Germline V CDR1 and CDR2: KGHDR, SFDVKD. The CDR3 sequence: CATSDPSSSESYTF. In DNA form, the CDR3 reads TGTGCCACCAGTGATCCCTCTTCCTCGGAGAGCTACACCTTC.

This clone was observed a handful of times. The chain couples TRBV3-1 (or the pseudogene TRBV3-2) to TRBJ2-7, with 7 bases matching TRBD2. Germline assignment: CDR1 LGHDT and CDR2 YNNKEL (reference sequence). Trimming at V came to 5 bases and at J to 4 bases, leaving 5 bases not matched to a gene. The CDR3 sequence is 13 residues long. The CDR3 is CASSKGLPYEQYF. DNA of the CDR3: TGTGCCAGCAGCAAGGGACTACCTTACGAGCAGTACTTC.

On this clone: At one end the junction does not follow the germline gene, possibly because of a read error. The V call is TRBV7-2, the J call TRBJ2-3, with a tentative D call TRBD1 (6 bases). The CDR3 has 11 residues. The germline V gene encodes CDR1 SGHTA and CDR2 FQGNSA. The chain's CDR3 is CASSLGGPGIF. The DNA for the CDR3 is TGTGCCAGCAGCTTAGGGGGGCCGGGCATTTTT.

The chain employs TRBV18 and TRBJ2-3, with 12 positions matching TRBD2. CDR3 length: 20 amino acids. Germline V gene sequence: CDR1 KGHSH, CDR2 LQKENI. J was trimmed by 0 bases and V by 3 bases; bases with no gene match: 13. CDR3 bases: TGTGCCAGCTCACCCCTGACCACTAGCGGGGGGTCTTCTAGCACAGATACGCAGTATTTT. It is translated as CASSPLTTSGGSSSTDTQYF.

The chain uses TRBV27 and TRBJ1-2; 7 bases are a match to TRBD1. Germline assignment: CDR1 MNHEY and CDR2 SMNVEV (reference sequence). V shed 4 bases and J 5 bases; nucleotides not matched to a gene: 10. The CDR3 extends over 15 amino acids. In DNA, the CDR3 is TGTGCCAGCAGTTCATACAGGGGTGTGAGGTATGGCTACACCTTC. Protein: CASSSYRGVRYGYTF.

The chain links TRBV4-2 to TRBJ2-3; 7 bases agree with TRBD1. In germline, CDR1 is LGHNA, CDR2 YNFKEQ. The CDR3 has 17 amino acids. Trimming cost V 0 bases and J 0 bases; bases outside gene matches: 6. The CDR3, as DNA: TGTGCCAGCAGCCAAGATCTAGGACAGGAGAGCACAGATACGCAGTATTTT. This codes for CASSQDLGQESTDTQYF.

V gene TRBV5-4 combines with J gene TRBJ2-7; 9 bases agree with TRBD1. The germline V gene has CDR1 SGHNT and CDR2 YYREEE (reference sequence). CDR3 size: 16 residues. Trimming took 0 bases from V and 6 from J; bases not matched to a gene: 10. The CDR3 reads CASSLGREGQGSEQYF. The CDR3 bases are TGTGCCAGCAGCTTGGGGCGCGAGGGACAGGGCTCCGAGCAGTACTTC.

The CDR3 DNA is TGCGCCAGCAGCCTTCGGACTGACCACGAGCAGTACTTC. Its protein product is CASSLRTDHEQYF. The gene calls are TRBV4-3 and TRBJ2-7; a weak D match, TRBD2 (5 bases). The ends were cut back, 4 bases at V and 5 bases at J, with 12 bases in the middle. The CDR3 totals 13 residues. Germline lookup yields CDR1 LGHNA and CDR2 YSLEER.

The chain uses TRBV28 and TRBJ1-4; possibly TRBD1 for D (5 bases). The germline V gene encodes CDR1 MDHEN and CDR2 SYDVKM. This CDR3 comprises 14 residues. The V end lost 3 bases, the J end lost 2 bases, and 7 bases lay between the germline ends. CDR3 protein: CASSLAGTNEKLFF. The CDR3 coding sequence is TGTGCCAGCAGTTTGGCAGGGACTAATGAAAAACTGTTTTTT.

This chain connects TRBV12-3 or TRBV12-4 to TRBJ2-4; D is perhaps TRBD2 (5 bases). The V end lost 6 bases, the J end lost 3 bases, and 9 bases lay between the germline ends. This CDR3 spans 13 amino acids. The CDR3 DNA reads as TGTGCCAGCAGGCGTGAGGGCAAAAACATTCAGTACTTC. The encoded protein is CASRREGKNIQYF.

The chain is built from TRBV5-1 and TRBJ2-7, with 7 bases identical to TRBD1. CDR1 SGHRS and CDR2 YFSETQ come from the germline V gene. J gave up 2 bases and V 3 bases, and 2 bases lay outside the gene matches. This CDR3 comprises 13 residues. The CDR3 bases are TGCGCCAGCAGCTGGGACAGAGCCTACGAGCAGTACTTC. This encodes CASSWDRAYEQYF.

The chain is built from TRBV12-3 or TRBV12-4 and TRBJ2-1; TRBD1 matches 8 bases. After removal of 6 bases from V and 3 bases from J, the junction contained 1 base not matched to a gene. The CDR3 extends over 13 amino acids. This CDR3 is CASSGTGYNEQFF. CDR3 DNA sequence: TGTGCCAGCAGCGGGACAGGCTACAATGAGCAGTTCTTC.

The gene calls are TRBV6-1 and TRBJ1-5, with 7 bases aligning to TRBD1. The J segment lost 0 bases and the V segment lost 5 bases, leaving 4 bases of the junction unmatched. Germline-derived CDR1 and CDR2 are MNHNS and SASEGT. The length of the CDR3 is 15 residues. This CDR3 reads CASSTGQISNQPQHF. The CDR3 bases are TGTGCCAGCAGTACGGGACAGATTAGCAATCAGCCCCAGCATTTT.

The CDR3 sequence is CASSSPPGRLGEYSGANVLTF. Written as DNA, the CDR3 is TGTGCCAGCAGTTCCCCCCCCGGGAGATTGGGCGAGTACTCTGGGGCCAACGTCCTGACTTTC. The rearrangement joins TRBV27 to TRBJ2-6, with D perhaps TRBD2 (6 bases). CDR1 and CDR2 (germline): MNHEY, SMNVEV (reference sequence). The CDR3 contains 21 residues. The V end was cut by 4 bases, the J end by 0 bases, with 25 bases between.

V usage is TRBV30 and J usage is TRBJ2-7; the match to TRBD1 covers 9 bases. After removal of 0 bases from V and 5 bases from J, the junction contained 11 bases not matched to a gene. This CDR3 is built from 16 residues. Germline assignment: CDR1 GTSNPN and CDR2 SVGIG (reference sequence). The CDR3 DNA sequence: TGTGCCTGGAGTGTAAGCATCGGGACAGGGAGCCACGAGCAGTACTTC. As protein: CAWSVSIGTGSHEQYF.

The chain has TRBV28 and TRBJ2-7; 7 bases match TRBD1. The CDR3 is made up of 14 amino acids. The germline gives CDR1 MDHEN, CDR2 SYDVKM. J was trimmed by 5 bases and V by 5 bases; bases with no gene match: 9. This CDR3 reads CASSPTGRGHEQYF. The CDR3 bases are TGTGCCAGCAGTCCGACAGGGCGCGGCCACGAGCAGTACTTC.

The chain uses TRBV28 and TRBJ1-2; a weak D match, TRBD1 (6 bases). From germline, CDR1 is MDHEN and CDR2 SYDVKM. The CDR3 is 14 residues long. The V end was cut by 1 base, the J end by 8 bases, with 14 bases between. As DNA, the CDR3 is TGTGCCAGCAGTTTATCCGGGACATCCCAGGGCTACACCTTC. Protein product: CASSLSGTSQGYTF.

This chain links TRBV6-5 with TRBJ2-7, with TRBD1 matching 10 bases. CDR1 and CDR2 from the germline V gene are MNHEY and SVGAGI. Trimming cost V 6 bases and J 4 bases; bases outside gene matches: 6. This CDR3 has 14 residues. The CDR3 coding sequence is TGTGCCAGCAGCTACAGGGACAGGGGATACGAGCAGTACTTC. Translation: CASSYRDRGYEQYF.

A few counts support this clone. At one end the junction does not follow the germline gene, possibly because of a read error. The chain links TRBV7-7 to TRBJ2-2; D perhaps matches TRBD1 (6 bases). This CDR3 has 15 amino acids. Germline-derived CDR1 and CDR2 are SSHAT and FNYEAQ (reference sequence). Here the CDR3 DNA reads TGTGCTAGCAGCTTTGGGACACTGAACACCGGGGAGCTGTTTTTT. Amino acids: CASSFGTLNTGELFF.

This chain's CDR3 is CASSEGRNTEAFF. The CDR3 DNA is TGTGCCAGTAGTGAGGGCAGGAACACTGAAGCTTTCTTT. This chain joins TRBV19 and TRBJ1-1; D gene ambiguous. This CDR3 comprises 13 residues. Germline values: CDR1 LNHDA, CDR2 SQIVND (reference sequence). Deletions cut 5 bases from V and 1 base from J, with 8 bases between.

The chain carries TRBV2 and TRBJ2-5, with D perhaps matching TRBD2 (6 bases). The CDR3 contains 13 residues. Between the trimmed V and J ends, which lost 11 bases and 4 bases, there was a span of 17 bases. Germline lookup yields CDR1 SNHLY and CDR2 FYNNEI. The CDR3 DNA is TGTGCCGGAGGGTTTGGGGCAGGAGAGACCCAGTACTTC. Amino acids: CAGGFGAGETQYF. Supplemented by reference TRBV2 and TRBJ2-5, the full variable domain reads EPEVTQTPSHQVTQMGQEVILRCVPISNHLYFYWYRQILGQKVEFLVSFYNNEISEKSEIFDDQFSVERPDGSNFTLKIRSTKLEDSAMYFCAGGFGAGETQYFGPGTRLLVL.